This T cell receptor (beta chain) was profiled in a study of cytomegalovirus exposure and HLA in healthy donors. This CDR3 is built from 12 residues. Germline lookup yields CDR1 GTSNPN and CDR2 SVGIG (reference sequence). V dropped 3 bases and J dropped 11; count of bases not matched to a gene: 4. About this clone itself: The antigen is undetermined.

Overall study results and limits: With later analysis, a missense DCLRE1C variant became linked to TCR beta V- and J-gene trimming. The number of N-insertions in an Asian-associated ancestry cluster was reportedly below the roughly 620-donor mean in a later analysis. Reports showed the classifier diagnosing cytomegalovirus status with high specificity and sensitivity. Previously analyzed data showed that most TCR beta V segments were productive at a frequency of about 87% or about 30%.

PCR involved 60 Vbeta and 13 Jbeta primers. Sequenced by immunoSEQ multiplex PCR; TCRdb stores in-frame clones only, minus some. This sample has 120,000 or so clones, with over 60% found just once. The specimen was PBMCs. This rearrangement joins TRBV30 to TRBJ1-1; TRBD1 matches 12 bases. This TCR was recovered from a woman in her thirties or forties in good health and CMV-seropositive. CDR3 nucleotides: TGTGCCTGGAGGGGACAGGGGGCGTGGGCTTTCTTT. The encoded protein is CAWRGQGAWAFF.